Ten or more counts support the clone carrying this TCR beta chain. What it binds is unknown. The sample originates from a study of breast tumors, draining lymph nodes, adjacent tissues. In TCRdb, the multiplex PCR reads were re-called with MiXCR into one record per CDR3 protein. The sample yields some 130,000 distinct CDR3 sequences, about 20% seen once. Trimming left V 8 bases short and J 4 bases short, with 9 bases between. The CDR3 extends over 12 amino acids. CDR1 and CDR2 from the germline V gene are MNHNS and SASEGT. General observations from the study: Luminal-like breast cancer showed significantly higher tumor–nontumor repertoire similarity than basal-like. The lymph node origin of tumor T cells was framed as consistent with a hypothesis, not demonstrated. Most tumor T cells seemingly derive from lymph node, then expand in tumor. Tumor repertoires ranked between lymph nodes and nontumor tissue in diversity, with V and J gene preferences.

The lymph nodes were axillary draining lymph nodes from breast cancer patients. The TCR comes from a female donor with breast cancer. Some clones in this sample may be carry-over from other donors' samples. The sample consisted of axillary lymph node tissue. The chain combines TRBV6-1 with TRBJ2-1; D gene ambiguous. The CDR3 DNA reads TGTGCCAGCGCGTTAGAGTACAATGAGCAGTTCTTC. This codes for CASALEYNEQFF.